This TCR beta chain was found in a study of shared clonotypes between healthy human individuals. For the study at large: The donors, two women and a few men, were aged 18 to 49. Study-wide findings and caveats: In general, naive subsets displayed greater estimated richness than memory subsets did.

A remark on this clone: Its antigen is not identified.

Profiled with immunoSEQ multiplex PCR; TCRdb holds only in-frame clones, not every one. The sample lists roughly 2.5 million clones, 90% to 95% occurring once. The CDR3 runs 12 residues. CDR1 is SGHDT and CDR2 is YYEEEE in the germline V gene. Sequencing was done on a sample of naive CD4+ T cells sorted from blood. Subset noted: CD45RA+ positively selected. The source is a man between 18 and 35 years old in good health. The chain combines TRBV5-6 with TRBJ2-5; D is undetermined. The J call is doubtful: the DNA matches TRBJ2-7 better. CDR3 coding DNA: TGTGCCAGCAGCTCCAAGTCCTACGAGCAGTACTTC. It specifies CASSSKSYEQYF.